The rows below give T cell receptor beta chains drawn from one sample of a study of CD8+CD57+ T cells in acquired aplastic anemia. One entry per CDR3 protein, called by TCRdb with MiXCR from the reads. Of some 220,000 distinct CDR3 sequences listed, 34% are singletons. Material: sorted CD4+, CD8+, or CD8+CD57+ T cells (not recorded which) from PBMCs. These receptors originate from a human donor in good health, serving as a control. Each CDR3 is given with its conserved first and last residue.

j_call | v_call | cdr3_length | cdr3_aa
TRBJ2-5 | TRBV15 | 13 | CATGSLGQETQYF
TRBJ1-5 | TRBV2 | 12 | CASSQGYQPQHF
TRBJ2-3 | TRBV6-1 | 17 | CASSATGGQGSVYTQYF
TRBJ2-5 | TRBV24-1 | 13 | CATSTDYQETQYF
TRBJ1-1 | TRBV19 | 14 | CASRGLLQNTEAFF
TRBJ2-1 | TRBV7-2 | 14 | CASSLALAGNEQFF
TRBJ1-1 | TRBV15 | 16 | CATSRGGGQGRTEAFF
TRBJ2-7 | TRBV18 | 14 | CASSPYSQYGEQYF
TRBJ1-1 | TRBV29-1 | 12 | CSVGGWNTEAFF
TRBJ1-1 | TRBV4-1 | 13 | CASSQGYWTEAFF
TRBJ2-5 | TRBV2 | 11 | CASKWWGTQYF
TRBJ2-7 | TRBV7-1 | 19 | CASSSHPGLAGGPTYEQYF
TRBJ2-7 | TRBV2 | 15 | CASRLEQTGIYEQYF
TRBJ2-3 | TRBV2 | 13 | CASSERGGGNLLF
TRBJ2-5 | TRBV20-1 | 13 | CSASRARRETQYF
TRBJ2-1 | TRBV25-1 | 14 | CASSASKTGNEQFF
TRBJ2-1 | TRBV5-4 | 13 | CASSSTGGGEQFF
TRBJ2-7 | TRBV20-1 | 13 | CSARVTGGHEQYF
TRBJ1-1 | TRBV11-3 | 14 | CASSLQGITSEAFF
TRBJ2-3 | TRBV2 | 15 | CASPGLAGNTDTQYF
TRBJ1-1 | TRBV11-1 | 16 | CASSPDWEVLNTEAFF
TRBJ2-2 | TRBV30 | 15 | CAWSGPAGITGELFF
TRBJ2-2 | TRBV9 | 15 | CASSVDGQGAGELLF
TRBJ1-2 | TRBV6-1 | 12 | CASRTVNYGYTF
TRBJ2-6 | TRBV4-2 | 18 | CASSKGQGILSGANVLTF
TRBJ2-2 | TRBV10-3 | 14 | CAISIDRGTGELFF
TRBJ1-3 | TRBV5-1 | 16 | CASSTAGTPSGNTIYF
TRBJ2-7 | TRBV11-2 | 16 | CASSLSYRRNINEQYF
TRBJ2-5 | TRBV5-1 | 12 | CASRDSQETQYF
TRBJ1-4 | TRBV19 | 13 | CATDPGHGLGLFF
TRBJ2-5 | TRBV5-1 | 17 | CASSLDPPVGTGETQYF
TRBJ1-2 | TRBV3-1 | 15 | CASSQDRGANYGYTF
TRBJ1-2 | TRBV18 | 14 | CASSPTADNYGYTF
TRBJ2-5 | TRBV7-2 | 16 | CASRKRLAGGQETQYF
TRBJ2-6 | TRBV10-3 | 14 | CATGQDFGANVLTF
TRBJ1-1 | TRBV5-1 | 14 | CASSYQGGDTEAFF
TRBJ2-5 | TRBV15 | 12 | CATSRQGETQYF
TRBJ2-6 | TRBV2 | 14 | CASSGRAGANVLTF
TRBJ1-2 | TRBV6-1 | 14 | CASSKRGVGHGYTF
TRBJ1-4 | TRBV19 | 11 | CASSMHEKLFF
TRBJ2-7 | TRBV5-1 | 15 | CASSLYTGGYYEQYF
TRBJ2-1 | TRBV5-1 | 15 | CASSLDSGTSKEQFF
TRBJ1-1 | TRBV7-3 | 14 | CASSLIPMNTEAFF
TRBJ2-3 | TRBV15 | 14 | CATSRDFSTDTQYF
TRBJ1-2 | TRBV25-1 | 13 | CVSPTPRDYSYTF
TRBJ1-2 | TRBV6-1 | 16 | CASRTTQGQKAYGYTF
TRBJ1-3 | TRBV4-1 | 15 | CASSPPTGGGNTIYF
TRBJ2-7 | TRBV2 | 12 | CASSDDSYEQYF
TRBJ1-2 | TRBV7-2 | 14 | CASSPFTGPYGYTF
TRBJ1-3 | TRBV5-8 | 16 | CASSSRQTFSGNTIYF
TRBJ1-1 | TRBV2 | 15 | CASSGYGTGGTEAFF
TRBJ1-4 | TRBV20-1 | 12 | CSASPEAGKLFF
TRBJ1-2 | TRBV10-1 | 15 | CASSEGYTENYGYTF
TRBJ2-3 | TRBV2 | 15 | CASSGLAASTDTQYF
TRBJ1-3 | TRBV12-3/TRBV12-4 | 13 | CAGTDGGRNTIYF